This T cell receptor (beta chain) comes out of a study of T cells after yellow fever vaccination. Turning to the study itself: Researchers used SMART-Seq v4 Ultra Low Input to prepare fractions that had low cell numbers.

The CDR3 extends over 14 amino acids. Germline-derived CDR1 and CDR2 are KGHSH and LQKENI. Trimming cost V 5 bases and J 6 bases, with 17 bases left between them. MiXCR was run by TCRdb on the 5' RACE reads, yielding one entry per CDR3 protein. The sample holds 300,000 to 400,000 distinct CDR3 sequences, 9.5% to 15% seen once. This TCR came from a young man who received the YFV17D yellow fever vaccine. The chain links TRBV18 to TRBJ2-7, with D perhaps TRBD1 (6 bases). Sequencing used CD4+ T cells sorted from PBMCs, obtained 15 days after the yellow fever booster vaccination. This CDR3 is CASSSGTRLIEQYV. For the CDR3, the DNA is TGTGCCAGCTCATCCGGGACACGGCTGATCGAGCAGTACGTC.